This T cell receptor beta chain came from a study of response to subunit inactivated influenza vaccine. Comment on this clonotype: As yet, its antigen is unknown.

Study-wide results and caveats: The authors offered the suggestion that each seasonal influenza vaccination recruits few new T cells.

CDR3 size: 15 residues. Germline values: CDR1 MNHEY, CDR2 SVGEGT. The ends were cut back, 5 bases at V and 1 base at J, with 13 bases in the middle. TCRdb recomputed calls from the RT-PCR reads with MiXCR, one row per CDR3 protein. In the table there are roughly 520,000 distinct CDR3 sequences, less than 30% of which are singletons. The sequencing here drew on CD4+ T cells sorted from PBMCs, taken around 5 days after vaccination. V usage is TRBV6-2 or TRBV6-3 and J usage is TRBJ2-3; D might be TRBD2 (6 bases). This clonotype originated in a man aged 45-60 years who received an inactivated influenza vaccine. The CDR3 protein is CASSALWGGTDTQYF. The CDR3 DNA reads as TGTGCCAGCAGTGCCCTTTGGGGGGGCACAGATACGCAGTATTTT.